This T cell receptor (beta chain) was captured by sequencing in a study of OX40 agonist ivuxolimab in advanced cancers. Study context: Ivuxolimab, which is an agonistic anti-OX40 (CD134) antibody, was administered to the patients. Prior checkpoint blockade (anti-PD-1, anti-PD-L1 or anti-CTLA-4) was permitted; approximately 44% had it.

After removal of 8 bases from V and 2 bases from J, the junction contained 9 bases not matched to a gene. CDR1 is SGHVS, CDR2 FQNEAQ, per germline. The CDR3 consists of 15 residues. The cohort excluded patients with autoimmune disease history or systemic immunosuppression. TCRdb keeps only in-frame clones here, not all; method: immunoSEQ multiplex PCR. The table lists about 160,000 clones, 85% to 95% of them singletons. About this clone itself: Its antigen is unidentified.

General observations from the study: CD8+ T cells averaged more expanded clones than CD4+.

The sequence was collected from an adult with an advanced solid tumor such as melanoma, head and neck, liver or kidney cancer. Material: CD4+ or CD8+ T cells sorted from blood, obtained in a trial of the OX40 agonist ivuxolimab. The chain uses TRBV7-8 and TRBJ2-3; TRBD1 matches 8 bases. The CDR3 nucleotides are TGTGCCAGCGACCCGAGACAGGGGTACACAGATACGCAGTATTTT. This gives the protein CASDPRQGYTDTQYF.